Given below is one T cell receptor beta chain in context. Gene labels here are mouse ones. The read ends 4 residues early relative to the CDR3; the germline J gene fills the gap. This sample also contains other DNA sequences that code for the same CDR3. The CDR3 runs to 13 residues. Germline assignment: CDR1 NSHNY and CDR2 SYGAGN. Trimming left V 1 base short and J 2 bases short, with 3 bases between. Extracted from the samples, RNA was reverse transcribed into cDNA to serve as the sequencing template. Sequenced by immunoSEQ multiplex PCR; TCRdb stores in-frame clones only, minus some. This sample carries 200,000 to 300,000 clones and no singletons, and less than 1.5% goes to the top ten. These data belong to a study of CD8+ T cells in alopecia areata. A sort of pooled cutaneous lymph node cells used CD4, CD8alpha, NKG2D, NKG2ACE and other stains.

The chain couples TRBV13-1 to TRBJ2-2; D unresolved. The receptor comes from a C3H/HeJ mouse with alopecia areata. The MHC haplotype of this mouse line is H2-k. The sample comprised CD4+ T cells sorted from a lymph node. The CDR3 DNA, read in part, is TGTGCCAGCAGTGATCTTAACACCGGG. It encodes CASSDLNTG. The CDR3 as a whole reads CASSDLNTGQLYF.